These T cell receptor beta chains were read from a single sample in a study of technical replicates of blood from several donors. TCRdb's table, derived via immunoSEQ multiplex PCR, lists solely in-frame clones and lacks some. The sample carries 75,000 or so clones, roughly 94% recorded once. Sequencing was performed on T cells isolated from PBMCs. The receptor set was obtained from a human donor in good health. CDR3s include the opening cysteine and the closing phenylalanine or tryptophan. The order of the fields is J gene, clone size, V gene, D gene, CDR3 protein, CDR3 DNA. The D gene is left open where the match is weak. Only part of the rows carry a size: once, few, many, or a class if the clone is expanded.

>TRBJ1-2|-|TRBV5-6|-
CASSTRQVGGYTF
TGTGCCAGCAGCACCAGACAGGTTGGGGGCTACACCTTC
>TRBJ1-4|once|TRBV5-1|-
CASSWTTTNEKLFF
TGCGCCAGCAGCTGGACAACAACTAATGAAAAACTGTTTTTT
>TRBJ2-1|-|TRBV7-9|-
CASSLFLGASYNEQFF
TGTGCCAGCAGCTTATTTCTGGGAGCCTCCTACAATGAGCAGTTCTTC
>TRBJ1-6|-|TRBV30|-
CAWSALAGNSPLHF
TGTGCCTGGAGTGCCCTTGCGGGAAATTCACCCCTCCACTTT
>TRBJ1-2|-|TRBV5-6|TRBD1
CASSSLGQGENGYTF
TGTGCCAGCAGCTCCCTCGGACAGGGGGAAAATGGCTACACCTTC
>TRBJ2-1|-|TRBV5-1|TRBD1
CASSPPTGDNEQFF
TGCGCCAGCAGCCCGCCCACAGGGGACAATGAGCAGTTCTTC
>TRBJ2-5|-|TRBV5-1|-
CASSSTGTIEETQYF
TGCGCCAGCAGCTCGACCGGGACAATAGAGGAGACCCAGTACTTC
>TRBJ2-7|once|TRBV5-1|TRBD2
CASSLPTSATNRSYEQYF
TGCGCCAGCAGTCTCCCGACTAGCGCGACTAACCGATCCTACGAGCAGTACTTC
>TRBJ1-2|few|TRBV6-5|TRBD1
CASSYSTGSSGYTF
TGTGCCAGCAGTTACTCGACAGGGTCCAGTGGCTACACCTTC
>TRBJ1-4|-|TRBV21-1|-
CASSKVADRGVGATNEKLFF
TGTGCCAGCAGCAAAGTTGCGGACAGGGGCGTTGGCGCCACTAATGAAAAACTGTTTTTT
>TRBJ1-3|-|TRBV6-1|-
CATAGGDLRF
TGTGCCACCGCGGGAGGGGACCTTCGGTTT
>TRBJ2-1|-|TRBV5-1|TRBD2
CASSPKAGLAHEQFF
TGCGCCAGCAGCCCCAAGGCGGGACTAGCGCATGAGCAGTTCTTC
>TRBJ2-5|-|TRBV4-1|-
CASSLSQGRGETQYF
TGCGCCAGCAGTCTTTCTCAGGGGAGGGGGGAGACCCAGTACTTC
>TRBJ2-3|-|TRBV28|-
CASSFGGRLSTDTQYF
TGTGCCAGCAGTTTCGGGGGGCGTCTTAGCACAGATACGCAGTATTTT
>TRBJ1-5|-|TRBV2|-
CASNLVGGGQPQHF
TGTGCCAGCAATCTGGTGGGGGGAGGTCAGCCCCAGCATTTT
>TRBJ1-6|-|TRBV25-1|-
CASSEGNHHRTPLHF
TGTGCCAGCAGTGAAGGAAATCACCACAGGACGCCCCTCCACTTT
>TRBJ1-1|-|TRBV27|-
CASRVPGGRHTEAFF
TGTGCCAGCAGGGTTCCCGGGGGGAGGCACACTGAAGCTTTCTTT
>TRBJ1-2|-|TRBV7-9|-
CASSKLVPLDGYTF
TGTGCCAGCAGCAAGCTCGTCCCCCTCGATGGCTACACCTTC
>TRBJ1-3|-|TRBV6-5|TRBD1
CASRGTGPRGNTIYF
TGTGCCAGCAGAGGGACAGGACCGAGGGGAAACACCATATATTTT
>TRBJ1-2|-|TRBV28|-
CASSRSLYGYTF
TGTGCCAGCAGTCGGAGCCTCTATGGCTACACCTTC
>TRBJ1-1|-|TRBV2|-
CANRYPGSLNTEAFF
TGTGCCAACCGCTACCCAGGTTCCCTGAACACTGAAGCTTTCTTT
>TRBJ2-7|-|TRBV7-9|-
CASSPPGYEQYF
TGTGCCAGCAGCCCTCCGGGATACGAGCAGTACTTC
>TRBJ1-5|-|TRBV28|-
CASRTTGLWSNQPQHF
TGTGCCAGCAGAACAACAGGGTTGTGGAGCAATCAGCCCCAGCATTTT
>TRBJ1-1|-|TRBV10-1|-
CASTSDISTEAFF
TGCGCCAGCACCTCGGACATTTCCACTGAAGCTTTCTTT
>TRBJ1-6|-|TRBV14|-
CASSLDLRGMGSPLHF
TGTGCCAGCAGCCTCGACCTGAGAGGCATGGGTTCACCCCTCCACTTT
>TRBJ2-1|-|TRBV10-3|-
CAIGGLNSYNEQFF
TGTGCCATCGGGGGACTTAATTCCTACAATGAGCAGTTCTTC
>TRBJ1-1|-|TRBV5-1|TRBD1
CASSLGGTVSFRTEAFF
TGCGCCAGCAGCTTGGGGGGGACAGTGTCTTTTCGGACTGAAGCTTTCTTT
>TRBJ2-5|-|TRBV5-6|TRBD2
CASSSLGLAETQETQYF
TGTGCCAGCAGCTCTTTAGGGCTAGCGGAAACTCAAGAGACCCAGTACTTC
>TRBJ1-1|-|TRBV6-5|-
CASSPQTGYTEAFF
TGTGCCAGCAGCCCTCAGACAGGTTACACTGAAGCTTTCTTT
>TRBJ1-1|-|TRBV9|-
CASSVDAGNTEAFF
TGTGCCAGCAGCGTAGACGCAGGGAACACTGAAGCTTTCTTT
>TRBJ2-2|-|TRBV7-9|TRBD1
CASSDGQGITGELFF
TGTGCCAGCAGCGACGGACAGGGGATAACCGGGGAGCTGTTTTTT
>TRBJ1-1|-|TRBV9|-
CASTGGVRGDTEAFF
TGTGCCAGCACCGGGGGGGTGCGGGGCGACACTGAAGCTTTCTTT
>TRBJ1-1|-|TRBV5-1|-
CASSLDPQNTEAFF
TGCGCCAGCAGCTTGGACCCACAGAACACTGAAGCTTTCTTT
>TRBJ2-5|-|TRBV20-1|-
CSAYEETQYF
TGCAGTGCATATGAGGAGACCCAGTACTTC
>TRBJ2-7|once|TRBV5-6|-
CASSSPTRYLYEQYF
TGTGCCAGCAGTTCCCCGACTAGATACCTCTACGAGCAGTACTTC
>TRBJ2-1|-|TRBV4-1|TRBD2
CASSQKGLAGNNEQFF
TGCGCCAGCAGCCAGAAGGGACTAGCGGGGAACAATGAGCAGTTCTTC
>TRBJ2-7|-|TRBV6-5|-
CASSYRGYEQYF
TGTGCCAGCAGTTACCGAGGTTACGAGCAGTACTTC
>TRBJ1-5|-|TRBV21-1|-
CASSPAKGDQSNQPQHF
TGTGCCAGCAGCCCGGCTAAGGGGGATCAGAGCAATCAGCCCCAGCATTTT
>TRBJ2-7|-|TRBV4-1|TRBD2
CASSQDHGLAESYEQYF
TGCGCCAGCAGCCAAGATCATGGGCTAGCGGAATCCTACGAGCAGTACTTC
>TRBJ2-3|-|TRBV4-1|TRBD1
CASSLKTGGEDTQYF
TGCGCCAGCAGCCTTAAGACAGGGGGAGAAGATACGCAGTATTTT
>TRBJ2-1|-|TRBV2|TRBD2
CASSVAGGPYNEQFF
TGTGCCAGCAGTGTAGCGGGGGGACCTTACAATGAGCAGTTCTTC
>TRBJ1-4|-|TRBV19|TRBD1
CASSSYRGGEKLFF
TGTGCCAGTAGTTCTTACAGGGGTGGTGAAAAACTGTTTTTT
>TRBJ2-3|-|TRBV7-9|-
CASSLDLFTQYF
TGTGCCAGCAGCTTAGATCTATTTACGCAGTATTTT
>TRBJ2-5|-|TRBV9|-
CASSVLGAVGETQYF
TGTGCCAGCAGCGTACTGGGGGCTGTAGGAGAGACCCAGTACTTC
>TRBJ2-5|once|TRBV19|-
CASSRVGEIETQYF
TGTGCCAGTAGTCGAGTGGGAGAAATAGAGACCCAGTACTTC
>TRBJ1-5|-|TRBV10-2|-
CASRGVGLNQPQHF
TGCGCCAGCAGGGGGGTGGGACTTAATCAGCCCCAGCATTTT
>TRBJ2-2|-|TRBV6-4|-
CASSSGLLTGELFF
TGTGCCAGCAGTTCAGGGCTATTAACCGGGGAGCTGTTTTTT
>TRBJ2-7|-|TRBV15|TRBD1
CAIGDPGQPYEQYF
TGTGCCATCGGCGACCCGGGACAGCCCTACGAGCAGTACTTC
>TRBJ2-2|-|TRBV10-3|-
CAISRGTYDGTGELFF
TGTGCCATCAGTAGAGGGACTTACGATGGCACCGGGGAGCTGTTTTTT
>TRBJ2-3|-|TRBV30|-
CAWSLFSTDTQYF
TGTGCCTGGAGTTTATTTAGCACAGATACGCAGTATTTT